This T cell receptor beta chain was captured in a study of cytomegalovirus exposure and HLA in healthy donors. Study summary: HLA-typed donors contributed some 77 million unique TCRs, which were held in an early data release.

A single count supports this clone. Its antigen is as yet unknown. Study-wide results and limits: Published work reported that the classifier diagnosed cytomegalovirus status with high specificity and sensitivity.

PCR employed 60 Vbeta and 13 Jbeta primers. Repertoires were generated with immunoSEQ multiplex PCR, while TCRdb's copy carries only in-frame clones and drops some. The table has some 65,000 clones, about 70% seen once. The CDR3 is 14 residues long. Germline CDR1 is SEHNR and CDR2 is FQNEAQ (reference sequence). Trimming pared 0 bases from V and 3 bases from J, leaving 6 bases between. The receptor was derived from a woman in her twenties or thirties in good health and CMV-seronegative. This chain uses TRBV7-9 with TRBJ1-5; D gene ambiguous. The sample consisted of PBMCs. The CDR3 loop is CASSLARNNQPQHF. The CDR3 DNA is TGTGCCAGCAGCTTAGCCAGGAACAATCAGCCCCAGCATTTT.